The present T cell receptor beta chain was sequenced within a study of tumor-infiltrating lymphocytes in primary liver carcinoma. Study context: The cohort consisted of patients whose primary liver carcinoma was surgically resected. The tumors ranged from about 4.2 to 10 cm across and fell within stage T1-T3 N0M0. Study-level points and caveats: Tumor-adjacent and tumor-blood pairs shared a smaller degree of overlap than tumor region pairs. Tumors had a significantly higher top-250-clone fraction than blood (p = 0.039).

Germline V lookup: CDR1 SGHRS, CDR2 YFSETQ. The length of the CDR3 is 14 residues. Synthesis of TCR beta cDNA was carried out from 500 ng total RNA with a constant-region primer. The TCR beta library was amplified through three nested multiplex PCR rounds in a modified ARM-PCR procedure. A C-beta reverse primer was combined with TRBV1-TRBV30 forward primers in the first two PCR rounds, and each round had 10 cycles. A single record per CDR3 protein comes from TCRdb applying MiXCR to the multiplex PCR reads. The repertoire holds 320,000 or so distinct CDR3 sequences, with around three fifths as singletons. RNA was extracted from whole blood without cell sorting, alongside germline DNA. As concerns this clonotype: Antigen specificity is unknown. Its ends do not fully match the called genes, so a read error is possible.

Sample: peripheral blood. The V and J genes are TRBV5-1 and TRBJ2-1; TRBD1 might be the D (6 bases). The clonotype was recovered from a man aged 35 to 55 with primary liver carcinoma and hepatitis B virus infection. Written as DNA, the CDR3 is TGCGCCAGCAACTTGGACAGCCTTACGAATGAGCAGTTCTTC. This encodes CASNLDSLTNEQFF.